The entry below gives a single T cell receptor (beta chain) sequence along with its context. As yet, its antigen is unknown. There are 13 residues in the CDR3. CDR1 is WNHNN and CDR2 is SYGVQD in the germline V gene (reference sequence). V lost 3 bases, J lost 0 bases, and 4 bases lay in between. Running of the assay took place at deep level. Across several immunoSEQ plates, the genomic DNA of each subset was split evenly. This table comes from immunoSEQ multiplex PCR, and its TCRdb copy is limited to in-frame clones, with some not included. The table lists under 2,500,000 clones, roughly 95% of them singletons. This sample is drawn from a study of shared clonotypes between healthy human individuals. Study information: Donor composition was a couple of women and three men, aged 18 to 49. Study-wide results and caveats: Memory subsets generally showed smaller estimated richness than naive subsets did.

The sequenced sample consisted of naive CD4+ T cells sorted from blood. Subset described: CD45RA+ positively selected. The TCR comes from a man aged 18 to 35 in good health. This chain links TRBV10-1 with TRBJ2-3; no firm D call. The CDR3 loop reads CASSDFSTDTQYF. The CDR3 nucleotides read TGCGCCAGCAGTGATTTCAGCACAGATACGCAGTATTTT.